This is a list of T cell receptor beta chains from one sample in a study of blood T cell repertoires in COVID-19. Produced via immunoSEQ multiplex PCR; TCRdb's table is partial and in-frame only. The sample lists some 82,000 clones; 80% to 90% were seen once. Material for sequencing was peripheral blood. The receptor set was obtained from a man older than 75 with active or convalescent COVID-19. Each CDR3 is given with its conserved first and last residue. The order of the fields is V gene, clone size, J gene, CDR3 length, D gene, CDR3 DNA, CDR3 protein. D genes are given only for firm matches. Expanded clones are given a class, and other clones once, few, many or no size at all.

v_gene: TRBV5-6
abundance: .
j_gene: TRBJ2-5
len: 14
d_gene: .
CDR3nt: TGTGCCAGCAGCTCGGGGGACAGCCGACGGACCCAGTACTTC
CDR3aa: CASSSGDSRRTQYF

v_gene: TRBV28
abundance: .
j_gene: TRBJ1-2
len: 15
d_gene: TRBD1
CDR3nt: TGTGCCAGCAAACCCCCAGGGGGGTCCGCCTATGGCTACACCTTC
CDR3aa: CASKPPGGSAYGYTF

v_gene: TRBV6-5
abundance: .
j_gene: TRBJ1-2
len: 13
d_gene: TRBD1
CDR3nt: TGTGCCAGCAGTTACCGGGACAGCTCTGGCTACACCTTC
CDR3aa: CASSYRDSSGYTF

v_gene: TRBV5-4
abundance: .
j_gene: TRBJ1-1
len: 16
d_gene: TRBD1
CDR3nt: TGTGCCAGCAGCGCACACAACACCGGGACAGCAATTGAAGCTTTCTTT
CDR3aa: CASSAHNTGTAIEAFF

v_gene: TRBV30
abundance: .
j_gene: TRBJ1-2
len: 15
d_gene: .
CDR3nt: TGTGCCTGGACCATCAGGGGAACCCAAAGAGCTGGCTACACCTTC
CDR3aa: CAWTIRGTQRAGYTF

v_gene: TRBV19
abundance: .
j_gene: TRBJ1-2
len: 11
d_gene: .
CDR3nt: TGTGCCAGTAGTCAACAGGGTGGCTACACCTTC
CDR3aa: CASSQQGGYTF

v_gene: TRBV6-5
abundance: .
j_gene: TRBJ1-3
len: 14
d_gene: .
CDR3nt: TGTGCCAGCAGTTACTCTACAGGTTCGAACACCATATATTTT
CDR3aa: CASSYSTGSNTIYF

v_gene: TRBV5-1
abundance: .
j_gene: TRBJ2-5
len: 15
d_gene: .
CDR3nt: TGCGCCAGCAGGAAGGAGACTAGAAGGGAAGAGACCCAGTACTTC
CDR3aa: CASRKETRREETQYF

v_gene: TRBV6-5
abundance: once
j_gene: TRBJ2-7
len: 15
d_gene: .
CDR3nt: TGTGCCAGCAGTTACTCCAGGGTACCCTCCTACGAGCAGTACTTC
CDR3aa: CASSYSRVPSYEQYF

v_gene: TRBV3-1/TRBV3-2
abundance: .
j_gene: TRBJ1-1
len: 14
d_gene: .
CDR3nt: TGTGCCAGCAGCCAAGTGACTGAGAACACTGAAGCTTTCTTT
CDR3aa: CASSQVTENTEAFF

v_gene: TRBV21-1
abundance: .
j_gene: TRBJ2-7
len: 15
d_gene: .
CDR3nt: TGTGCCAGCAGCAAAGGAACGGACTCAACCTACGAGCAGTACTTC
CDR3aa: CASSKGTDSTYEQYF

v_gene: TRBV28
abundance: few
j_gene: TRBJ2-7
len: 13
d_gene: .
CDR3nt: TGTGCCAGCAGCCTAAGACAAACCTACGAGCAGTACTTC
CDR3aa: CASSLRQTYEQYF

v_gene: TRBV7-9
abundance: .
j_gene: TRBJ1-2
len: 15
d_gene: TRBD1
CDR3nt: TGTGCCAGCAGCGCCGGACAGGGGAGACGTTATGGCTACACCTTC
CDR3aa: CASSAGQGRRYGYTF

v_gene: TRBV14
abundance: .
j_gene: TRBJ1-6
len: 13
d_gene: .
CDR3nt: TGTGCCAGCAGCCAAAGGGGTAATTCACCCCTCCACTTT
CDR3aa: CASSQRGNSPLHF

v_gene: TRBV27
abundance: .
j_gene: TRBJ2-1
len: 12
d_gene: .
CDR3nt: TGTGCCAGCAGCCACCTACTTTCTGAGCAGTTCTTC
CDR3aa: CASSHLLSEQFF

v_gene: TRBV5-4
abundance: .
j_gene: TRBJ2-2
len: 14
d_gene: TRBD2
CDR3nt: TGTGCCAGCAGAGTTAGCGGGGGGTCGGGGGAGCTGTTTTTT
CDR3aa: CASRVSGGSGELFF

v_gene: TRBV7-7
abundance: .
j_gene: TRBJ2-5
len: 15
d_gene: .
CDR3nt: TGTGCCAGTGTCCCGGCTAGCCTGGGATTGGAGACCCAGTACTTC
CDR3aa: CASVPASLGLETQYF